The 23 T cell receptor beta chains listed next were all sequenced from one sample in a study of CXCR3-negative and CXCR3-positive naive CD8 T cells. The libraries of TRB cDNA were prepared using 5' RACE with UMI labels. Following a re-call of the 5' RACE reads, TCRdb has one entry per CDR3 protein and lacks DNA. The sample totals about 57,000 distinct CDR3 sequences; its top ten clones hold about 20%. The sequencing sample was made of memory CD8+ T cells from blood. The receptors come from a human donor in good health. Some clones in this sample may be carry-over from other donors' samples.

This chain links TRBV29-1 with TRBJ2-3; the TRBD2 assignment by TCRdb is unverifiable without DNA. This CDR3 contains 13 residues. Germline V CDR1 and CDR2: SQVTM, ANQGSEA. CDR3 protein: CSVWLAGADTQYF.

The chain has TRBV6-4 and TRBJ1-5. The CDR3 runs 13 residues. Looked up from germline, CDR1 is MRHNA and CDR2 is SNTAGT. The CDR3 sequence is CASSTIPNQPQHF.

The chain carries TRBV7-9 and TRBJ1-1; TCRdb's D call of TRBD1 is untestable without DNA. CDR1 SEHNR and CDR2 FQNEAQ come from the germline V gene (reference sequence). The CDR3 totals 13 residues. The CDR3 protein is CASSGVDDTEAFF.

This chain links TRBV29-1 with TRBJ2-7. Germline values: CDR1 SQVTM, CDR2 ANQGSEA. The CDR3 totals 14 residues. The CDR3 reads CSVEAGQGSYEQYF.

The chain carries TRBV30 and TRBJ2-1; TCRdb names TRBD1, which stays unverified in the absence of DNA. This CDR3 is built from 14 residues. CDR1 and CDR2 (germline): GTSNPN, SVGIG (reference sequence). The CDR3 is CAWNRGGVYNEQFF.

The J gene is TRBJ2-7, the V gene TRBV20-1; TCRdb outputs TRBD2, but without DNA this stays unchecked. Germline V gene lookup returns CDR1 DFQATT and CDR2 SNEGSKA (reference sequence). There are 13 residues in the CDR3. The CDR3 region is CSAVGREGYEQYF.

This sequence joins TRBV29-1 and TRBJ2-1; lacking DNA, the TRBD2 call made by TCRdb goes unchecked. This CDR3 has 11 residues. Germline loops: CDR1 SQVTM, CDR2 ANQGSEA. The CDR3 protein is CSVESAGEQFF.

The rearrangement links TRBV29-1 to TRBJ2-1. Germline V gene sequence: CDR1 SQVTM, CDR2 ANQGSEA. This CDR3 has 14 residues. CDR3 protein: CSVAPDIRYNEQFF.

The genes are TRBV20-1 and TRBJ2-7. The CDR3 is 13 residues long. Germline V gene sequence: CDR1 DFQATT, CDR2 SNEGSKA (reference sequence). CDR3 in amino acids: CSARAGSTYEQYF.

The rearrangement joins TRBV29-1 to TRBJ2-7; TCRdb calls TRBD2, which cannot be checked without DNA. The CDR3 runs 13 residues. Germline loops: CDR1 SQVTM, CDR2 ANQGSEA. The CDR3 here is CSVDRGEGHEQYF.

The genes are TRBV20-1 and TRBJ1-5; TCRdb names TRBD1, which stays unverified in the absence of DNA. The CDR3 has 14 amino acids. The germline V gene encodes CDR1 DFQATT and CDR2 SNEGSKA (reference sequence). This CDR3 is CSAGTGTGYQPQHF.

V gene TRBV27 combines with J gene TRBJ2-7. CDR3 length: 17 amino acids. CDR1 and CDR2 (germline): MNHEY, SMNVEV (reference sequence). CDR3 amino acids: CASSLYPVSGSPYEQYF.

This chain links TRBV5-1 with TRBJ2-7; TCRdb outputs TRBD1, but without DNA this stays unchecked. Germline CDR1 reads SGHRS; CDR2 reads YFSETQ. The CDR3 runs to 13 residues. CDR3: CASSWKGAYEQYF. The full variable domain, rest sourced from reference TRBV5-1 and TRBJ2-7, is KAGVTQTPRYLIKTRGQQVTLSCSPISGHRSVSWYQQTPGQGLQFLFEYFSETQRNKGNFPGRFSGRQFSNSRSEMNVSTLELGDSALYLCASSWKGAYEQYFGPGTRLTVT.

The chain couples TRBV4-2 to TRBJ2-7; the TCRdb call, TRBD2, lacks DNA for checking. CDR3 length equals 14 residues. Germline V gene lookup returns CDR1 LGHNA and CDR2 YNFKEQ. CDR3 region: CASSQGRGVYEQYF.

This chain connects TRBV7-3 to TRBJ2-5; TCRdb selects TRBD2, and the lack of DNA leaves this call unchecked. The CDR3 length is 16 residues. Germline lookup yields CDR1 SGHTA and CDR2 FQGTGA. CDR3 sequence: CASSLGSGGHQETQYF.

V usage is TRBV7-3 and J usage is TRBJ2-1; TCRdb's assignment of TRBD2 cannot be checked, as there is no DNA. Germline CDR1 and CDR2: SGHTA and FQGTGA. The CDR3 has 13 amino acids. The CDR3 sequence is CASTSGPLNEQFF.

The chain is built from TRBV5-1 and TRBJ2-2. The CDR3 is made up of 13 amino acids. Germline V gene sequence: CDR1 SGHRS, CDR2 YFSETQ. Here the CDR3 reads CASRPDGAGELFF.

The gene calls are TRBV28 and TRBJ2-1; as DNA is missing, the TRBD1 call by TCRdb cannot be tested. The CDR3 sequence is 13 residues long. Looked up from germline, CDR1 is MDHEN and CDR2 is SYDVKM. Here the CDR3 reads CASSAQGAWEQFF.

J is TRBJ2-1 and V is TRBV29-1; TCRdb calls TRBD1, which cannot be checked without DNA. Germline V gene sequence: CDR1 SQVTM, CDR2 ANQGSEA. This CDR3 spans 15 amino acids. CDR3 protein: CSVETDTPRYNEQFF.

This rearrangement joins TRBV5-1 to TRBJ2-5. Looked up from germline, CDR1 is SGHRS and CDR2 is YFSETQ. The CDR3 is made up of 15 amino acids. CDR3 in amino acids: CASSLEVRGHGTQYF.

This CDR3 reads CASSPGGLQPQHF. The genes are TRBV19 and TRBJ1-5; the D call of TRBD1 rests on TCRdb alone, since no DNA is present to check it. This CDR3 has 13 amino acids. Germline lookup yields CDR1 LNHDA and CDR2 SQIVND (reference sequence).

This chain uses TRBV4-1 with TRBJ2-1. The CDR3 consists of 14 residues. Germline-derived CDR1 and CDR2 are MGHRA and YSYEKL. CDR3 protein: CASSQESSDYEQFF.

The chain links TRBV28 to TRBJ2-2; TCRdb calls TRBD2, which cannot be checked without DNA. Germline V gene data show CDR1 as MDHEN and CDR2 as SYDVKM. This CDR3 spans 15 amino acids. This CDR3 reads CATGASGGDTGELFF.